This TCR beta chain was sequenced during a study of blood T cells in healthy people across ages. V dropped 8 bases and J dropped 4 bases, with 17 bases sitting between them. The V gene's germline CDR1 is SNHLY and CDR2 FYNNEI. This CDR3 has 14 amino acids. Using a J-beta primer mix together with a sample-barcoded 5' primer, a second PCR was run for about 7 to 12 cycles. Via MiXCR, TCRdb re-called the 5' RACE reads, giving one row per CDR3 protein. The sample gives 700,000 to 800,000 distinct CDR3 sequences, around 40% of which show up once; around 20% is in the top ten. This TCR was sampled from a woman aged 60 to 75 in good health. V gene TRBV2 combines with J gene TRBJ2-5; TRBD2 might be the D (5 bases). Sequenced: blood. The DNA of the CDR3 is TGTGCCAGCCAGAGGTCGGGAATGAGAGAGACCCAGTACTTC. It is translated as CASQRSGMRETQYF.